The 14 T cell receptor beta chains listed next were all sequenced from one sample in a study of OX40 agonist ivuxolimab in advanced cancers. The library came from the immunoSEQ multiplex PCR assay. TCRdb took this table from immuneACCESS and kept in-frame rearrangements with V and J called. Such tables lack part of the clones; where checked against another copy, unresolved V genes explain under half of the gap, and the rest is unexplained. Across this sample there are about 78,000 clones, with roughly nine tenths seen only once. The top ten clonotypes cover under 3.5% of the sample. The sequenced sample was CD4+ or CD8+ T cells sorted from blood, obtained in a trial of the OX40 agonist ivuxolimab. These TCRs come from an adult with an advanced solid tumor such as melanoma, head and neck, liver or kidney cancer.

The chain is built from TRBV6-1 and TRBJ1-3; D gene ambiguous. V gave up 2 bases and J gave up 2 bases, with 4 bases separating them. Germline assignment: CDR1 MNHNS and CDR2 SASEGT. There are 13 residues in the CDR3. The CDR3 loop is CASSERTGNTIYF. The CDR3, as DNA: TGTGCCAGCAGTGAACGGACTGGAAACACCATATATTTT.

To note about this clone: The sample has other DNA sequences that encode this CDR3 too. This sequence joins TRBV5-1 and TRBJ2-5; D is unresolved. Trimming took 0 bases from V and 0 from J, leaving 6 bases between them. Germline CDR1 reads SGHRS; CDR2 reads YFSETQ. The CDR3 is 14 amino acids. The CDR3 region has the DNA TGCGCCAGCAGCTTGGCCGGAAACCAAGAGACCCAGTACTTC. It yields the protein CASSLAGNQETQYF.

The chain links TRBV5-1 to TRBJ2-1; 8 bases line up with TRBD1. V trimming: 4 bases; J trimming: 4 bases; junction bases outside the gene matches: 13. Per germline, CDR1 SGHRS and CDR2 YFSETQ. The CDR3 is 17 residues long. The CDR3 DNA reads TGCGCCAGCAGCGATCCAAGGACGGGACAGGAATACAATGAGCAGTTCTTC. This translates into CASSDPRTGQEYNEQFF. The whole variable domain, filled in from reference TRBV5-1 and TRBJ2-1, reads KAGVTQTPRYLIKTRGQQVTLSCSPISGHRSVSWYQQTPGQGLQFLFEYFSETQRNKGNFPGRFSGRQFSNSRSEMNVSTLELGDSALYLCASSDPRTGQEYNEQFFGPGTRLTVL.

The gene calls are TRBV2 and TRBJ1-1, with D perhaps TRBD1 (6 bases). V lost 4 bases and J lost 4, with 13 bases in between. The germline CDR1 and CDR2 sequences are SNHLY and FYNNEI. The CDR3 spans 14 residues. The CDR3, as DNA: TGTGCCAGCAGTGCCAGGGGAATAGGCACTGAAGCTTTCTTT. It yields the protein CASSARGIGTEAFF.

This chain connects TRBV5-5 to TRBJ1-5; D is unresolved. CDR3 size: 16 residues. V lost 0 bases and J lost 3, with 13 bases in between. Germline V CDR1 and CDR2: SGHKS, YYEKEE (reference sequence). CDR3 region: CASSLGFMGPNQPQHF. CDR3 DNA: TGTGCCAGCAGCTTGGGGTTTATGGGCCCCAATCAGCCCCAGCATTTT.

CDR3 sequence reads: CAISGGMNTEAFF. CDR3 bases: TGTGCCATCTCTGGTGGCATGAACACTGAAGCTTTCTTT. This chain uses TRBV10-3 with TRBJ1-1; D gene ambiguous. This CDR3 spans 13 amino acids. V lost 8 bases, J lost 0 bases, and 10 bases lay in between. The germline V gene has CDR1 ENHRY and CDR2 SYGVKD.

This chain links TRBV7-8 with TRBJ2-7; 8 nucleotides agree with TRBD1. Germline V gene sequence: CDR1 SGHVS, CDR2 FQNEAQ. V was clipped by 5 bases and J by 3 bases; unmatched bases: 12. This CDR3 has 16 residues. The CDR3 region is CASSLRPGTGFYEQYF. The CDR3 bases are TGTGCCAGCAGCCTGCGTCCCGGGACAGGATTCTACGAGCAGTACTTC.

This clone was detected once. V is TRBV28 and J is TRBJ1-2, with TRBD1 as a possible D gene (6 bases). V was trimmed by 7 bases and J by 2 bases, leaving 11 bases between them. The CDR3 totals 13 residues. Germline-derived CDR1 and CDR2 are MDHEN and SYDVKM. The CDR3 DNA reads as TGTGCCAGCACCCCCGGACAGAACTATGGCTACACCTTC. Amino acid sequence: CASTPGQNYGYTF.

This clone showed up just once. The gene calls are TRBV28 and TRBJ2-7, with a tentative D call TRBD1 (6 bases). CDR1 and CDR2 from the germline V gene are MDHEN and SYDVKM. Trimming removed 5 bases from V and 0 bases from J, with 17 bases in between. The CDR3 runs to 16 residues. The CDR3 coding sequence is TGTGCCAGCAGTGGGCAGGTGGGCAGGGGCTCCTACGAGCAGTACTTC. Protein: CASSGQVGRGSYEQYF.

The rearrangement joins TRBV18 to TRBJ1-2, with D unresolved. This CDR3 comprises 13 residues. Germline CDR1 is KGHSH and CDR2 is LQKENI. V was trimmed by 2 bases and J by 8 bases, leaving 12 bases between them. The CDR3 protein is CASSPAGAEGYTF. Here the CDR3 DNA reads TGTGCCAGCTCACCAGCTGGAGCGGAAGGCTACACCTTC.

V usage is TRBV5-1 and J usage is TRBJ2-7, with D possibly TRBD1 on 6 matching bases. This CDR3 is 14 amino acids long. V was clipped by 0 bases and J by 4 bases, with 11 bases between them. The germline V gene encodes CDR1 SGHRS and CDR2 YFSETQ. The CDR3 here is CASSLEGDGYEQYF. In DNA, the CDR3 is TGCGCCAGCAGCTTGGAGGGGGACGGGTACGAGCAGTACTTC.

The gene calls are TRBV5-4 and TRBJ1-1; TRBD1 matches at 10 bases. The CDR3 is 14 amino acids. Unmatched junction bases numbered 3, after V lost 4 bases and J lost 3 bases. Germline CDR1 reads SGHNT; CDR2 reads YYREEE (reference sequence). The CDR3 nucleotides read TGTGCCAGCAGCCGCGGGACAGGGGACACTGAAGCTTTCTTT. Translation gives CASSRGTGDTEAFF.

This clone was picked up a small number of times. The rearrangement joins TRBV5-1 to TRBJ2-1; no firm D call. Germline CDR1 is SGHRS and CDR2 is YFSETQ. Trimming took off 4 bases at V and 4 bases at J, with 15 bases between the two ends. The CDR3 loop spans 15 amino acids. The CDR3 spells CASSESEPSYNEQFF. The CDR3 region has the DNA TGCGCCAGCAGCGAATCCGAACCATCGTACAATGAGCAGTTCTTC.

V is TRBV2 and J is TRBJ2-1; a weak D match, TRBD2 (5 bases). Germline-derived CDR1 and CDR2 are SNHLY and FYNNEI. The CDR3 is made up of 13 amino acids. Trimming shortened V by 7 bases and J by 5 bases, and 12 bases separated the two germline ends. The CDR3 DNA reads as TGTGCCAGCACCAGATATAGCGACAATGAGCAGTTCTTC. This gives the protein CASTRYSDNEQFF.